This TCR beta chain is drawn from a study of cytomegalovirus exposure and HLA in healthy donors. Study observations and caveats: Cytomegalovirus association was listed for approximately 150 TCR beta chains. Some public TCRs appeared in many individuals, while most sequences were rare.

Only in-frame clones appear in the TCRdb table, and some are missing; sequencing was by immunoSEQ multiplex PCR. The sample holds roughly 63,000 clones, roughly 90% seen once. The CDR3 is 13 amino acids. Per the germline V gene, CDR1 is SGHRS and CDR2 is YFSETQ. After removal of 4 bases from V and 6 bases from J, the junction contained 7 bases not matched to a gene. Worth noting for this clone: Its cognate antigen is unknown.

The sequence derives from a woman younger than 35 in good health and CMV-seronegative. The material sequenced was PBMCs. The V and J genes are TRBV5-1 and TRBJ2-7; 7 nucleotides match TRBD1. The CDR3 bases are TGCGCCAGCAGCGGAAGACAGGGCTCCGAGCAGTACTTC. It is translated as CASSGRQGSEQYF.